This T cell receptor beta chain was captured by sequencing in a study of vaccination effects on CD4 cells after COVID-19 (dated by TCRdb to 2021 to 2024). General notes on the study: Each participant received two doses of an mRNA SARS-CoV-2 vaccine, either BNT162b2 or mRNA-1273. The study compared SARS-CoV-2 spike-specific CD4+ TCR repertoires before and after mRNA vaccination in COVID-19 convalescent patients and infection-naive vaccine recipients. The full study included over 8 COVID-19 convalescent patients and a handful of SARS-CoV-2-naive healthy vaccine recipients. Cultures from other donors in the study were sequenced with the Oncomine TCR Beta short-read assay on an Illumina iSeq 100. General conclusions and limits of the study: Marked clonal contraction was observed in both infection-induced and vaccine-induced clones at late post-vaccination timepoints, consistent with waning T cell responses. Only a small number of convalescent patients were included, and no early post-infection timepoints were available, which limited the study. In healthy vaccine recipients, vaccine-induced clones were almost all SARS-CoV-2 mono-reactive, with only 1 of 255 being cross-reactive with common cold coronaviruses.

Its CDR3 holds 14 amino acids, cysteine through phenylalanine. Of all the DNA, just the CDR3 is kept, 42 bases in frame from base 1. CDR1 and CDR2 were assigned from the germline V gene (reference sequence) as LNHDA and SQIVND. The trim is 3 bases for V and 5 bases for J, with a gap of 13 bases between the germline ends. The library was generated by the immunoSEQ multiplex PCR assay. DNA from the CD4+ T cells that had been cultured and isolated underwent TCR beta CDR3 sequencing. The authors' analysis ran thus. Non-productive TCR sequences were discarded, and reads were trimmed to the CDR3 region, with only CDR3s of 7 or more amino acids retained. Antigen-specific clonotypes were identified using the MANAFEST web app by comparison of expansion in peptide wells against reference cultures. To be called positive, a clone needed expansion at FDR<0.05 compared with the reference and with all other wells, an odds ratio greater than 5, and a frequency greater than 0.1% in two replicate wells. A clonotype was defined as cross-reactive if the clonotype was significantly expanded both in SARS-CoV-2 spike wells and in at least one common cold coronavirus spike condition. CDR3 similarity was assessed by Levenshtein distance with the stringdist R package, and unrooted trees were built with ape in R 3.6.1. TCRdb took this table from immuneACCESS and kept in-frame rearrangements with V and J called. Such tables lack part of the clones; where checked against another copy, unresolved V genes explain under half of the gap, and the rest is unexplained. D and trimming were read from the DNA, whereas the V and J calls and clone size are those reported in that table. Recorded for this sample are over 50,000 clones; roughly 76% of them occurred a single time. The ten largest account for about 2.4% of the sample.

In the case of this clone: Its antigen is still unknown. Qualities for individual bases were not recorded, and no much larger clone is one base off.

To identify antigen-specific CD4+ T cell clonotypes by their expansion, the ViraFEST assay first stimulated PBMC with viral peptide pools and then applied TCR sequencing. After less than 13 days of culture, CD4+ T cells were isolated with the EasySep CD4+ T cell isolation kit. Negative nucleocapsid antibody results before and after vaccination confirmed that the healthy vaccine recipients had no prior SARS-CoV-2 infection. Each well held some 1.9 million PBMC cultured in IMDM containing about 5.4% human AB serum, 9.5 to 10 IU/ml IL-2 and gentamicin, along with 8 to 10 ug/ml peptides. On days 3 and 7, half of the culture medium was replaced with fresh IL-2-containing medium. Unless noted otherwise, every peptide stimulation condition was grown in triplicate wells. Using Ficoll-Paque Plus gradient centrifugation, PBMC were separated from whole blood and then either used fresh or cryopreserved at -140C. The overlapping peptide pools covered the spike proteins of SARS-CoV-2 as well as those of the common cold coronaviruses HCoV-NL63, HCoV-OC43 and HCoV-229E. Genomic DNA was extracted from cultured CD4+ T cells with the QIAamp micro DNA kit.

The source of this sequence is a human donor who received a COVID-19 vaccine. The V and J segments used are TRBV19 and TRBJ1-1; a tentative D match to TRBD1 spans 6 bases. The sample was CD4+ T cells from PBMCs cultured with HCoV-229E spike peptides, taken before COVID-19 vaccination. The cell subset or site label, as the study defines it: HCoV-229E spike overlapping peptide pool stimulation. CDR3 sequence: CASSIDRMRTEAFF. The DNA reads as follows: TGTGCCAGTAGTATCGACAGGATGAGGACTGAAGCTTTCTTT.